Below are 12 T cell receptor beta chains sequenced from a single sample in a study of cytomegalovirus exposure and HLA in healthy donors. Generated by immunoSEQ multiplex PCR, the TCRdb table keeps only in-frame clones and is missing some. The table has 220,000 or so clones, around 90% seen once. Sample: PBMCs. These TCRs come from a woman younger than 30 in good health and CMV-seronegative.

This chain joins TRBV7-3 and TRBJ2-6; D may be TRBD1 (6 bases). The V and J ends lost 2 bases and 3 bases respectively, with 14 bases between them. Germline lookup yields CDR1 SGHTA and CDR2 FQGTGA. The CDR3 length is 17 residues. The CDR3 protein is CASSLGGRPGGANVLTF. The CDR3 bases are TGTGCCAGCAGCTTAGGGGGCCGTCCGGGTGGGGCCAACGTCCTGACTTTC.

The rearrangement joins TRBV9 to TRBJ2-7; 7 nucleotides match TRBD2. Trimming removed 3 bases from V and 5 bases from J; junction bases left unmatched: 5. CDR1 and CDR2 (germline): SGDLS, YYNGEE. The CDR3 has 13 residues. The CDR3 here is CASSGGLGDEQYF. CDR3 nucleotides: TGTGCCAGCAGCGGAGGACTAGGCGACGAGCAGTACTTC.

The gene calls are TRBV28 and TRBJ1-4; the D gene is possibly TRBD1 (5 bases). Trimming cost V 8 bases and J 0 bases, with 22 bases left between them. Germline loops: CDR1 MDHEN, CDR2 SYDVKM. CDR3 size: 18 residues. The chain's CDR3 is CASGAPGAIGATNEKLFF. The CDR3 nucleotides are TGTGCCAGCGGCGCACCGGGAGCAATAGGGGCAACTAATGAAAAACTGTTTTTT.

The chain uses TRBV5-6 and TRBJ2-7; a weak D match, TRBD2 (6 bases). V was cut by 4 bases and J by 1 base, with 12 bases left in between. This CDR3 comprises 14 residues. Germline V CDR1 and CDR2: SGHDT, YYEEEE. CDR3 residues: CASSDNRGSYEQYF. The CDR3, as DNA: TGTGCCAGCAGCGATAACCGGGGGTCCTACGAGCAGTACTTC.

The chain employs TRBV27 and TRBJ1-2; 10 bases align to TRBD1. Germline CDR1 reads MNHEY; CDR2 reads SMNVEV (reference sequence). The CDR3 is made up of 18 amino acids. V lost 4 bases, J lost 5 bases, and 16 bases stayed unmatched. The CDR3 nucleotides are TGTGCCAGCAGTTCACCAAAACTCACCGGGACAGGGGATTATGGCTACACCTTC. Its translation: CASSSPKLTGTGDYGYTF.

The chain carries TRBV18 and TRBJ2-2, with 8 nucleotides matching TRBD2. Per the germline V gene, CDR1 is KGHSH and CDR2 is LQKENI. J was trimmed by 3 bases and V by 6 bases; bases with no gene match: 12. The CDR3 runs 17 residues. The CDR3 DNA follows: TGTGCCAGCTCCCACGATGTAGTAGCGGGATACACCGGGGAGCTGTTTTTT. Translating it yields CASSHDVVAGYTGELFF.

The chain uses TRBV28 and TRBJ2-1, with D tentatively TRBD2 (5 bases). The CDR3 has 15 residues. Trimming cost V 5 bases and J 4 bases, with 15 bases left between them. CDR1 and CDR2 (germline): MDHEN, SYDVKM. CDR3 in amino acids: CASSAVGNTYNEQFF. CDR3 coding DNA: TGTGCCAGCAGTGCCGTCGGGAATACTTACAATGAGCAGTTCTTC. The full variable domain, completed using reference TRBV28 and TRBJ2-1, is DVKVTQSSRYLVKRTGEKVFLECVQDMDHENMFWYRQDPGLGLRLIYFSYDVKMKEKGDIPEGYSVSREKKERFSLILESASTNQTSMYLCASSAVGNTYNEQFFGPGTRLTVL.

V is TRBV5-1 and J is TRBJ2-1; D might be TRBD2 (7 bases). V lost 4 bases and J lost 2, with 13 bases in between. The CDR3 runs 15 residues. Germline CDR1 is SGHRS and CDR2 is YFSETQ. In nucleotides, the CDR3 is TGCGCCAGCAGCCGAGGGGGAGGGACCTACAATGAGCAGTTCTTC. Protein product: CASSRGGGTYNEQFF.

J is TRBJ1-2 and V is TRBV18; 9 nucleotides agree with TRBD1. Looked up from germline, CDR1 is KGHSH and CDR2 is LQKENI. Trimming at V came to 2 bases and at J to 0 bases, leaving 7 bases not matched to a gene. The CDR3 has 17 residues. CDR3 nucleotides: TGTGCCAGCTCACCAGGGGGACAGGGAATCGCTAACTATGGCTACACCTTC. Translated: CASSPGGQGIANYGYTF.

This clone was recorded once. The CDR3 region has the DNA TGTGCCATTACGGGAGGATCAGATACGCAGTATTTT. Protein sequence: CAITGGSDTQYF. The chain joins TRBV10-3 to TRBJ2-3; TRBD2 agrees at 7 bases. Germline-derived CDR1 and CDR2 are ENHRY and SYGVKD. The CDR3 contains 12 residues. V gave up 9 bases and J gave up 4 bases; unmatched junction bases: 4.

The V gene is TRBV25-1, the J gene TRBJ1-1, with D maybe TRBD1 (5 bases). This CDR3 comprises 14 residues. Looked up from germline, CDR1 is MGHDK and CDR2 is SYGVNS. Trimming removed 2 bases from V and 10 bases from J, with 17 bases in between. CDR3: CASSERNTGGRAFF. As DNA, the CDR3 is TGTGCCAGCAGTGAACGAAACACAGGTGGTAGAGCTTTCTTT.

This chain joins TRBV7-6 and TRBJ2-3, with TRBD2 matching 7 bases. The CDR3 loop spans 14 amino acids. Germline-derived CDR1 and CDR2 are SGHVS and FNYEAQ. V shed 5 bases and J 2 bases; nucleotides not matched to a gene: 4. CDR3 region: CASSPSGNTDTQYF. CDR3 nucleotide sequence: TGTGCCAGCAGCCCAAGCGGGAACACAGATACGCAGTATTTT.